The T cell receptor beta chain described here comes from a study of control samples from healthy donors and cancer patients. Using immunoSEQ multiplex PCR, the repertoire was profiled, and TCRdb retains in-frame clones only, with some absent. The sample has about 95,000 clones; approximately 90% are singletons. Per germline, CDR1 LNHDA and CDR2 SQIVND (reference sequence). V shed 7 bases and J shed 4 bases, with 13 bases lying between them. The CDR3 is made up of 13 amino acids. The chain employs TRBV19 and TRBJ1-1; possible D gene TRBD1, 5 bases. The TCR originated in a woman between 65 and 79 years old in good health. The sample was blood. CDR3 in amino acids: CASTSQGPTEAFF. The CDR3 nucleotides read TGTGCCAGTACTAGCCAGGGACCCACTGAAGCTTTCTTT. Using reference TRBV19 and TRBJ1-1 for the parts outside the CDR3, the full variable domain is DGGITQSPKYLFRKEGQNVTLSCEQNLNHDAMYWYRQDPGQGLRLIYYSQIVNDFQKGDIAEGYSVSREKKESFPLTVTSAQKNPTAFYLCASTSQGPTEAFFGQGTRLTVV.